This entry lists 7 T cell receptor beta chains sequenced from one sample in a study of Graves' ophthalmopathy and Graves' hyperthyroidism. Amplified material comprised TCR beta CDR3 regions derived from RNA transcripts. First-round RT-PCR with HTBI primers preceded a second-round multiplex PCR. TCRdb re-analysed the multiplex PCR reads in MiXCR, keeping a single row per CDR3 protein. The data show 200,000 to 250,000 distinct CDR3 sequences, with roughly 21% seen just once and 43% held by the top ten. Sample: peripheral blood. Source of these receptors: a woman aged 45-65 years with Graves' ophthalmopathy.

This clonotype was seen many times. V gene TRBV2 combines with J gene TRBJ1-1; D might be TRBD1 (5 bases). The V end was cut by 3 bases, the J end by 2 bases, with 10 bases between. CDR1 and CDR2 (germline): SNHLY, FYNNEI. This CDR3 spans 14 amino acids. CDR3 region: CASSEGVLNTEAFF. DNA for the CDR3: TGTGCCAGCAGTGAGGGGGTCCTAAACACTGAAGCTTTCTTT.

This clonotype was seen only a few times. This chain connects TRBV19 to TRBJ1-5; no clear D gene. CDR1 is LNHDA and CDR2 is SQIVND in the germline V gene (reference sequence). Trimming removed 3 bases from V and 0 bases from J, with 15 bases in between. The CDR3 length is 17 residues. CDR3 nucleotides: TGTGCCAGTAGTATGGGCCAAGGGCCTTATAGCAATCAGCCCCAGCATTTT. Protein sequence: CASSMGQGPYSNQPQHF.

There are many counts of this clonotype. The chain employs TRBV5-1 and TRBJ1-1; weak D call: TRBD1 (5 bases). This CDR3 has 15 amino acids. CDR1 is SGHRS and CDR2 is YFSETQ in the germline V gene. V was shortened by 0 bases and J by 1 base, with 10 bases between the two germline ends. CDR3 in amino acids: CASSLAGHGNTEAFF. In DNA form, the CDR3 reads TGCGCCAGCAGCTTGGCAGGACACGGGAACACTGAAGCTTTCTTT.

In its sample, this clonotype was seen many times. This chain joins TRBV7-3 and TRBJ2-3; 7 bases match TRBD1. The CDR3 consists of 15 residues. The germline CDR1 and CDR2 sequences are SGHTA and FQGTGA. Trimming at V came to 2 bases and at J to 5 bases, leaving 7 bases not matched to a gene. The CDR3 reads CASSLAGTEGDTQYF. CDR3 coding DNA: TGTGCCAGCAGCTTAGCTGGGACAGAGGGAGATACGCAGTATTTT.

This clonotype was seen many times. The genes are TRBV5-1 and TRBJ2-6; 9 positions agree with TRBD1. This CDR3 comprises 18 residues. Losses at the gene ends were 3 bases for V and 0 bases for J; bases not matched to a gene: 7. Germline values: CDR1 SGHRS, CDR2 YFSETQ. The CDR3, as DNA: TGCGCCAGCAGCTCCGGGGACAGGGATATCTCTGGGGCCAACGTCCTGACTTTC. It specifies CASSSGDRDISGANVLTF.

The genes are TRBV6-1 and TRBJ1-6; tentative D call: TRBD1 (6 bases). This CDR3 is 15 amino acids long. Per the germline V gene, CDR1 is MNHNS and CDR2 is SASEGT. Trimming left V 0 bases short and J 15 bases short, with 18 bases between. In DNA, the CDR3 is TGTGCCAGCAGTGAAGCGTTCGGAACAGGGAGGATCCTCCACTTT. Protein product: CASSEAFGTGRILHF.

This clonotype was detected ten times or more. The chain has TRBV5-1 and TRBJ2-7, with 8 bases identical to TRBD2. The germline V gene encodes CDR1 SGHRS and CDR2 YFSETQ. V lost 6 bases, J lost 1 base, and 9 bases stayed unmatched. This CDR3 region has 15 residues. CDR3 loop: CASTSSGSLSYEQYF. The CDR3 nucleotides are TGCGCCAGCACCTCAAGCGGGAGCCTTTCCTACGAGCAGTACTTC.